The clone carrying this T cell receptor (beta chain) is a singleton in its sample. These data originate in a study of CD8+ T cells in alopecia areata. The treatment was: oral pan-JAK inhibitor, 5-10 mg twice daily. In each case, RNA was isolated and then reverse transcribed into cDNA as the sequencing template. The method was immunoSEQ multiplex PCR; TCRdb's version includes in-frame clones alone and lacks a portion of them. The data show some 190,000 clones, 66% seen once. CDR3 length: 15 residues. V was pared by 3 bases and J by 2 bases, with 1 base of the junction left unmatched. Germline V gene lookup returns CDR1 SGHTA and CDR2 FQGNSA.

The sample consisted of CD4+ T cells sorted from blood, taken at week 44, from a patient treated with tofacitinib. The clonotype was recovered from a human donor with alopecia areata. The chain is built from TRBV7-2 and TRBJ2-3; 11 bases are shared with TRBD2. CDR3: CASSLGLADTDTQYF. CDR3 nucleotides: TGTGCCAGCAGCTTGGGACTAGCGGACACAGATACGCAGTATTTT.